What follows describes a single T cell receptor beta chain. This sample is drawn from a study of shared T cell receptors in the human thymus. The assay was immunoSEQ multiplex PCR, and TCRdb's table has in-frame clones only and misses some. The data show approximately 760,000 clones, with roughly 88% seen just once and roughly 0.01% held by the top ten. These data are also associated with another study on human thymus T cells. That publication notes: Donation came from healthy Finnish infants having corrective surgery for congenital heart defects. Thymus tissue for the work was resected from patients undergoing corrective heart surgery. Gene usage (both V and J) appeared biased in thymic and blood repertoires. Thymic repertoires of unrelated individuals were reported in related research to overlap highly.

The receptor was isolated from a girl under three years old with a congenital heart defect. Sequencing was done on a sample of thymocytes.

CDR3 amino acids: CASSHQGHGYTF. DNA of the CDR3: TGCGCCAGCAGCCATCAGGGGCATGGCTACACCTTC. The chain employs TRBV4-1 and TRBJ1-2; TRBD1 might be the D (6 bases). CDR3 size: 12 residues. CDR1 is MGHRA and CDR2 is YSYEKL in the germline V gene. Trimming shortened V by 3 bases and J by 6 bases, and 8 bases separated the two germline ends.